This TCR beta chain is drawn from a study of OX40 agonist ivuxolimab in advanced cancers. Broadly, across the study: The costimulatory receptor OX40 (CD134) was targeted by ivuxolimab, a fully human IgG2 agonistic monoclonal antibody. A male proportion of almost 85% and a mean age of approximately 61 years, ranging from 23 to 79, were recorded for the dose-escalation cohort. Intravenous ivuxolimab was administered to patients every 2 weeks at six dose levels: 0.01, 0.1, 0.3, 1.5, 3 and 10 mg/kg. The paper covers the monotherapy dose-escalation part of the phase I ivuxolimab trial, which included N = 52 patients. Of the approximately 50 dose-escalation patients, hepatocellular carcinoma was present in about 20, melanoma in roughly 15, renal cell carcinoma in 9 and head and neck cancer in 9. Peripheral TCRbeta sequencing aimed to test whether ivuxolimab altered TCR sequence diversity and caused clonal T-cell expansion. Prior anti-PD-1, anti-PD-L1 or anti-CTLA-4 therapy was permitted, and checkpoint inhibitors had been received by around 40% of dose-escalation patients. Partial responses occurred in three dose-escalation patients: two with cutaneous melanoma and one with hepatocellular carcinoma.

Trimming costs V 2 bases and J 0 bases, and their ends lie 4 bases apart. The CDR3 runs 13 residues from the cysteine to the phenylalanine. The CDR3 DNA has 39 bases and is translated from base 1. Via the germline V gene (reference sequence), CDR1 is MNHNY and CDR2 SVGAGI. General findings and caveats noted by the study authors: Antigen specificity was not determined for the clonally expanded peripheral T cells. Low levels of normalized T-cell clonal expansion were also seen in some patients who did not respond. Partial responders in the 0.1-3.0 mg/kg groups had among the lowest normalized peripheral clonal expansion, especially among CD8+ T cells. After ivuxolimab, more expanded clones were found on average in CD8+ T cells than in CD4+ T cells. At doses of 0.1 to 3.0 mg/kg, clonal expansion of both CD4+ and CD8+ blood T cells was observed from baseline to week 6.

Patients with autoimmune disease history or receiving systemic immunosuppression were excluded from the trial. Peripheral blood for TCR sequencing was collected from all dose cohorts at baseline, on cycle 4 day 1, and on cycle 7 day 1. Samples came from an open-label, multicenter, first-in-human phase I dose-escalation trial of ivuxolimab. Adults with locally advanced or metastatic head and neck squamous cell, hepatocellular, melanoma or renal cell carcinoma were enrolled in the trial. Before TCR sequencing, CD4+ T cells and CD8+ T cells from peripheral blood were sorted into separate populations. Details on this clone: Its antigen has not been determined. No base quality information exists; no much larger clone differs at one position.

For sequencing of the TCRbeta CDR3 region, genomic DNA was extracted from the sorted cells. TCRbeta CDR3 regions were sequenced using the immunoSEQ Assay. TCRdb took over this immuneACCESS table, retaining in-frame rearrangements with V and J assigned. Such tables are incomplete; in checked studies, under half of the missing clones stem from an unresolved V gene, and the remainder is unexplained. This sample has around 65,000 clones in its table, and roughly 90% of those were observed once. The ten largest account for over 9.5% of the sample. Sequenced material: CD4+ or CD8+ T cells sorted from blood, taken in a trial of the OX40 agonist ivuxolimab. This TCR was sampled from an adult with an advanced solid tumor such as melanoma, head and neck, liver or kidney cancer. Recombination connected TRBV6-6 to TRBJ2-5; too little of a D gene remains to name it. The nucleotide sequence reads TGTGCCAGCAGTTACGTGTACCAAGAGACCCAGTACTTC. The translation is CASSYVYQETQYF.